Only a few counts were recorded for the clone carrying this T cell receptor beta chain. Its antigen is undetermined. This sample is drawn from a study of response to subunit inactivated influenza vaccine. The ends lost 7 bases at V and 4 bases at J; junction bases unmatched: 7. CDR1 is MNHNS, CDR2 SASEGT, per germline. The CDR3 is 14 residues long. TCRdb re-derived calls from the RT-PCR reads in MiXCR, one entry per CDR3 protein. The data contain 560,000 or so distinct CDR3 sequences, about 8% of them singletons. Study results and limitations: Authors suggested that a seasonal influenza vaccination recruits few new T cells each time.

This material consisted of PBMCs from blood, taken approximately 25 months after vaccination. This rearrangement joins TRBV6-1 to TRBJ2-4; 7 nucleotides match TRBD1. This receptor was taken from a man between 50 and 70 years old who received an inactivated influenza vaccine. The CDR3 protein is CASNRDSLKNIQYF. CDR3 DNA: TGTGCCAGCAACCGGGACAGCCTAAAAAACATTCAGTACTTC.